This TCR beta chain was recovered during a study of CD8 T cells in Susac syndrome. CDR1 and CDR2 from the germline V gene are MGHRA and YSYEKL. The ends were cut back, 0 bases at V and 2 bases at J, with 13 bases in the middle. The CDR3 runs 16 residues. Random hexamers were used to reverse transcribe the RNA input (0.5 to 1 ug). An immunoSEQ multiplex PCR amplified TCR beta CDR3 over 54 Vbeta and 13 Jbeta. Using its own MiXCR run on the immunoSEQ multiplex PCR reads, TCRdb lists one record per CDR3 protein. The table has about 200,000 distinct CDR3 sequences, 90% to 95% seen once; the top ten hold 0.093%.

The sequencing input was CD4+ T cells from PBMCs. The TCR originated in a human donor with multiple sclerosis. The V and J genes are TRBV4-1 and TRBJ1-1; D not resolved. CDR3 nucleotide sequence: TGCGCCAGCAGCCAAGATGACCGGGCAATCAACACTGAAGCTTTCTTT. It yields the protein CASSQDDRAINTEAFF.